This note documents a single T cell receptor (beta chain) sequence. A multiplex PCR was run with 60 Vbeta primers and 13 Jbeta primers. Generated by immunoSEQ multiplex PCR, the TCRdb table keeps only in-frame clones and is missing some. The sample lists about 300,000 clones, around 86% occurring once. These data originate in a study of cytomegalovirus exposure and HLA in healthy donors. Deletions cut 0 bases from V and 0 bases from J, with 12 bases between. This CDR3 contains 16 residues. Per the germline V gene, CDR1 is LGHNA and CDR2 is YNFKEQ. The sequenced sample was PBMCs. This sequence joins TRBV4-2 and TRBJ2-7, with a possible D match to TRBD1 (5 bases). The clonotype was recovered from a man in his forties in good health and CMV-seropositive. The chain's CDR3 is CASSQDVEQASYEQYF. In DNA form, the CDR3 reads TGTGCCAGCAGCCAAGATGTAGAACAGGCCTCCTACGAGCAGTACTTC.